This T cell receptor (beta chain) comes out of a study of blood T cell repertoires in COVID-19. Study context: The United States, Italy and Spain provided the acute and convalescent COVID-19 samples. The cDNA or gDNA used as material had been derived from T cells, B-cell-depleted T cells, or PBMCs.

The germline CDR1 and CDR2 sequences are KGHSH and LQKENI. Trimming took off 2 bases at V and 7 bases at J, with 11 bases between the two ends. The CDR3 length is 13 residues. Per the study methods: Amplified reference gene primers provided the basis for estimating nucleated cell counts. TCRdb keeps only in-frame clones here, not all; method: immunoSEQ multiplex PCR. D and trimming come from the DNA, and the V and J calls and clone size come from that table. The table has some 170,000 clones, 65% to 85% seen once. The receptor was isolated from a woman aged 80 or over with active or convalescent COVID-19. J is TRBJ1-2 and V is TRBV18; unclear D gene. Specimen: peripheral blood. The CDR3 loop reads CASSPNTGGGYTF. In DNA form, the CDR3 reads TGTGCCAGCTCACCAAACACTGGAGGTGGCTACACCTTC.